This TCR beta chain emerged from a study of Tregs in tolerant kidney transplant recipients. Study results and caveats: Activated donor B cell expansion appeared to reveal the most relevant donor-specific TCRbeta repertoire. Nucleotide sequences could not be compared across some patients' samples due to primer changes. Findings come from small patient numbers and require larger validation.

To note about this clone: As yet, its antigen is unknown.

CDR3 length equals 15 residues. Germline assignment: CDR1 SGHAT and CDR2 FQNNGV. The V and J ends lost 6 bases and 7 bases respectively, with 18 bases between them. The data were produced by immunoSEQ multiplex PCR, yet TCRdb's version contains in-frame clones alone and is incomplete. The data show some 80,000 clones, around 98% seen once. The chain recombines TRBV11-2 with TRBJ2-2; a weak D match, TRBD2 (5 bases). The source is a human donor who received a combined kidney and bone marrow transplant. The sequencing here drew on CD4+ T cells from blood, taken before the transplant. CDR3: CASRHGRTAGGELFF. CDR3 DNA sequence: TGTGCCAGCAGACATGGCCGGACGGCGGGCGGGGAGCTGTTTTTT.